The 6 T cell receptor beta chains listed next were all sequenced from one sample in a study of T-cell reconstitution after alpha-beta-depleted transplantation in children. A TCRbeta library incorporating unique molecular identifiers was prepared. TCRdb analysed the PCR reads with MiXCR anew, one entry per CDR3 protein. The data show around 270,000 distinct CDR3 sequences, with 9.5% to 13% seen just once and 7.5% held by the top ten. The sequencing used PBMCs, collected before TCRalphabeta/CD19-depleted stem cell transplant. The source is a boy under two years old with acute myeloid leukemia, due to receive a stem cell transplant.

This clonotype showed up many times. The V call is TRBV7-2, the J call TRBJ1-6, with D tentatively TRBD1 (5 bases). V shed 3 bases and J shed 6 bases, with 6 bases lying between them. The length of the CDR3 is 13 residues. CDR1 SGHTA and CDR2 FQGNSA come from the germline V gene. The CDR3 DNA reads as TGTGCCAGCAGCTTCGGGGGTAATTCACCCCTCCACTTT. It is translated as CASSFGGNSPLHF.

The chain combines TRBV5-6 with TRBJ2-7, with D tentatively TRBD2 (7 bases). The V end lost 0 bases, the J end lost 4 bases, and 14 bases lay between the germline ends. The CDR3 has 15 residues. Germline assignment: CDR1 SGHDT and CDR2 YYEEEE. The CDR3 sequence: CASSLGWGGSYEQYF. As DNA, the CDR3 is TGTGCCAGCAGCTTGGGGTGGGGGGGCAGTTACGAGCAGTACTTC.

This clonotype has more than one count but fewer than ten. The rearrangement joins TRBV3-1 to TRBJ2-2, with TRBD2 identical over 10 bases. Trimming at V came to 4 bases and at J to 4 bases, leaving 9 bases not matched to a gene. The CDR3 covers 17 residues. Per germline, CDR1 LGHDT and CDR2 YNNKEL (reference sequence). CDR3 coding DNA: TGTGCCAGCAGCCGAAGCGGGAGGGCCGTCGGCACCGGGGAGCTGTTTTTT. Residues: CASSRSGRAVGTGELFF.

This chain links TRBV10-3 with TRBJ2-1; 13 nucleotides match TRBD2. J was trimmed by 3 bases and V by 3 bases; bases with no gene match: 5. Per the germline V gene, CDR1 is ENHRY and CDR2 is SYGVKD. The CDR3 is made up of 17 amino acids. CDR3 sequence: CAISENGLAGDYNEQFF. CDR3 nucleotides: TGTGCCATCAGTGAAAACGGACTAGCGGGGGACTACAATGAGCAGTTCTTC.

This chain uses TRBV24-1 with TRBJ2-2; 11 bases are a match to TRBD1. The CDR3 contains 15 residues. Germline V gives CDR1 KGHDR, CDR2 SFDVKD. Trimming took 5 bases from V and 8 from J; bases not matched to a gene: 6. CDR3 in DNA: TGTGCCACCAGTGCACGGACAGGGGGCATGGGGGAGCTGTTTTTT. Translating gives CATSARTGGMGELFF.

This clonotype was observed at least ten times. The V gene is TRBV12-3 or TRBV12-4, the J gene TRBJ2-7, with D maybe TRBD2 (6 bases). V was cut by 5 bases and J by 2 bases, with 16 bases left in between. CDR3 size: 15 residues. The chain's CDR3 is CASSPNRRVTYEQYF. The CDR3 region has the DNA TGTGCCAGCAGTCCCAACAGGAGGGTGACCTACGAGCAGTACTTC.